The present TCR beta chain was sequenced within a study of blood T cells in healthy people across ages. Unmatched junction bases numbered 7, after V lost 4 bases and J lost 5 bases. The CDR3 totals 14 residues. Germline V lookup: CDR1 MNHEY, CDR2 SMNVEV (reference sequence). Primed by a sample-barcoded 5' primer and a J-beta primer mix, a second PCR proceeded for 7 to 11 cycles. TCRdb re-derived calls from the 5' RACE reads in MiXCR, one entry per CDR3 protein. The sample holds roughly 1.5 million distinct CDR3 sequences, roughly two fifths seen once. Aged roughly 6 to 90, donors were systemically healthy Caucasians from Russia. RNA extraction gave at least 6 micrograms of total RNA per sample.

The chain has TRBV27 and TRBJ2-7; 8 bases line up with TRBD1. Specimen: blood. The sequence was collected from a woman under 30 in good health. The CDR3 region has the DNA TGTGCCAGCAGTTCTTGGACAGGGCAAAACGAGCAGTACTTC. It translates to CASSSWTGQNEQYF.